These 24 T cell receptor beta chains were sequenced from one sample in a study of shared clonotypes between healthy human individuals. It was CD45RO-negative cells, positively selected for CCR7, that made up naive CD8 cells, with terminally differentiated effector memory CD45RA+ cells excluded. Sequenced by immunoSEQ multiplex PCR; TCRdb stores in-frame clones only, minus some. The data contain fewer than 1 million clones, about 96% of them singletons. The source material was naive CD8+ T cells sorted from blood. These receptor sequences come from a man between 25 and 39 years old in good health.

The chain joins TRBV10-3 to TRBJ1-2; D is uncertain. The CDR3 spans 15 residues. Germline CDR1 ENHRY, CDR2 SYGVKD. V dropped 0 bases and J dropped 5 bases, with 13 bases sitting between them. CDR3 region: CAISESAGVAYGYTF. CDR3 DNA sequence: TGTGCCATCAGTGAGTCGGCCGGGGTGGCGTATGGCTACACCTTC.

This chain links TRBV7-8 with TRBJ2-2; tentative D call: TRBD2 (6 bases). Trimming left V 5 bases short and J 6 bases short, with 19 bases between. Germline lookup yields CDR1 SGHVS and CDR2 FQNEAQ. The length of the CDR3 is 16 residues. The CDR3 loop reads CASSKRRDRVAGELFF. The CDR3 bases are TGTGCCAGCAGCAAAAGGAGGGACCGGGTGGCCGGGGAGCTGTTTTTT.

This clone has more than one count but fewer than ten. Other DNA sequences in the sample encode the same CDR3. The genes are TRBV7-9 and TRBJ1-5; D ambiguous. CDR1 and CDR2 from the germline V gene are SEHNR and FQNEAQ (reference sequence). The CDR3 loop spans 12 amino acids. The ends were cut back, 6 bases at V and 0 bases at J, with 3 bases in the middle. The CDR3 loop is CASSRSNQPQHF. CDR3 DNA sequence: TGTGCCAGCAGTCGTAGCAATCAGCCCCAGCATTTT.

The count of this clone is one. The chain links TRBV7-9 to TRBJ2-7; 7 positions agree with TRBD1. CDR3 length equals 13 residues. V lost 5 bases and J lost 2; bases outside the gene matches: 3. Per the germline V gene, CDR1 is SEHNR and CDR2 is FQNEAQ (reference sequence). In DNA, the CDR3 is TGTGCCAGCAGCAAGACAGGGCCCTACGAGCAGTACTTC. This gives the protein CASSKTGPYEQYF.

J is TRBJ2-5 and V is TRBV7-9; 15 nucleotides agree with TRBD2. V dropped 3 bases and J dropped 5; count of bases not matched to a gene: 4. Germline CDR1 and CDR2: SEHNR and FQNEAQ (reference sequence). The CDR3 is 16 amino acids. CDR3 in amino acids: CASSFPGTSGRETQYF. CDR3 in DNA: TGTGCCAGCAGCTTCCCGGGGACTAGCGGGAGGGAGACCCAGTACTTC.

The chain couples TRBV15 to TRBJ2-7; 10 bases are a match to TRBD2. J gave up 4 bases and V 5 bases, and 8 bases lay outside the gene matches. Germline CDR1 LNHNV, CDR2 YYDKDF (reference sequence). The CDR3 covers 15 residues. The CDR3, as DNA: TGTGCCACCAGCGGAGGACTAGCGGATACATACGAGCAGTACTTC. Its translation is CATSGGLADTYEQYF.

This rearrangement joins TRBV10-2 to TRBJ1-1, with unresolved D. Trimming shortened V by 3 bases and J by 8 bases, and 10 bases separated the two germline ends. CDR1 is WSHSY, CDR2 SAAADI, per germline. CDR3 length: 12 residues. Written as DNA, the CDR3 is TGCGCCAGCAGTGACAGGCCCCCCGAAGCTTTCTTT. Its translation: CASSDRPPEAFF.

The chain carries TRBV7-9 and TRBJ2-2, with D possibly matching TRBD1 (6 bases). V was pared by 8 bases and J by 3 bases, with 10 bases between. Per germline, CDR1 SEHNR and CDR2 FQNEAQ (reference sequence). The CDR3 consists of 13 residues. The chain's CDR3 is CASLQGDTGELFF. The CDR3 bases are TGTGCCAGCTTACAGGGAGACACCGGGGAGCTGTTTTTT.

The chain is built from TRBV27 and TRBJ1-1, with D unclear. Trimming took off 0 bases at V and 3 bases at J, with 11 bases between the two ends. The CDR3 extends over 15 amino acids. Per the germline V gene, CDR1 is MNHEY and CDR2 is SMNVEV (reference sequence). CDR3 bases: TGTGCCAGCAGTTTATCCCCCCTTGGGTACACTGAAGCTTTCTTT. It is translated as CASSLSPLGYTEAFF.

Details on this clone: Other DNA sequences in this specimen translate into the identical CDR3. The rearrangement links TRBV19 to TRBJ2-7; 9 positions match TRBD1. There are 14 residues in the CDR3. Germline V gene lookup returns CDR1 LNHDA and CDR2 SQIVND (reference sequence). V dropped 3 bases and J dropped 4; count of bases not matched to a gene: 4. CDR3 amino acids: CASSIGTGTYEQYF. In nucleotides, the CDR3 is TGTGCCAGTAGTATTGGGACAGGGACATACGAGCAGTACTTC. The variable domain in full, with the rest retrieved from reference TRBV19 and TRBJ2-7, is DGGITQSPKYLFRKEGQNVTLSCEQNLNHDAMYWYRQDPGQGLRLIYYSQIVNDFQKGDIAEGYSVSREKKESFPLTVTSAQKNPTAFYLCASSIGTGTYEQYFGPGTRLTVT.

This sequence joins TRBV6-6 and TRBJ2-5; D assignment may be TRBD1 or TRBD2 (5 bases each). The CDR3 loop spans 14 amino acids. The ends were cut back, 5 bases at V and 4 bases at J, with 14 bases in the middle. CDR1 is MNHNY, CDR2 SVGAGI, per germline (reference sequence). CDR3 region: CASSPHGGLETQYF. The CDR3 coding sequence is TGTGCCAGCAGTCCCCATGGGGGTCTAGAGACCCAGTACTTC.

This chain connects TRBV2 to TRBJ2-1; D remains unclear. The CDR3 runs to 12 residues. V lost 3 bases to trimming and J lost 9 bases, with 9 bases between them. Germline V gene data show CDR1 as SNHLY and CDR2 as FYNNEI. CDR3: CASSEWPREQFF. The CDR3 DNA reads TGTGCCAGCAGTGAGTGGCCGCGTGAGCAGTTCTTC.

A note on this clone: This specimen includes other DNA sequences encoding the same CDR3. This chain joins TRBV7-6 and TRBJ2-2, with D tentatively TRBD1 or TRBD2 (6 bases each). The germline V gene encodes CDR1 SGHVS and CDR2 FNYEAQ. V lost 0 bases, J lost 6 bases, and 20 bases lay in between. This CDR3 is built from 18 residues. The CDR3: CASSLALSGGGLPGELFF. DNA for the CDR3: TGTGCCAGCAGCTTAGCGTTAAGTGGAGGGGGTCTTCCCGGGGAGCTGTTTTTT.

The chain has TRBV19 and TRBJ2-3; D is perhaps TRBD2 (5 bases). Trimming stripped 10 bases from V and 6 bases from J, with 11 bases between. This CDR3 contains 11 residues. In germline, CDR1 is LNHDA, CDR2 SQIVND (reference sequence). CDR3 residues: CATSRGDTQYF. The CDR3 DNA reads TGTGCCACCTCCCGCGGGGATACGCAGTATTTT. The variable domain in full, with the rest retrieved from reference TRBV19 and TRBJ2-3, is DGGITQSPKYLFRKEGQNVTLSCEQNLNHDAMYWYRQDPGQGLRLIYYSQIVNDFQKGDIAEGYSVSREKKESFPLTVTSAQKNPTAFYLCATSRGDTQYFGPGTRLTVL.

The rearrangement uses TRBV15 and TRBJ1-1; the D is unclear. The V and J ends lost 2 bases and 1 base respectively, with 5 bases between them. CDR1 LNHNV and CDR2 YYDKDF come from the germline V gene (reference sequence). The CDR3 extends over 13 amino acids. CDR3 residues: CATSRIPNTEAFF. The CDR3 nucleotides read TGTGCCACCAGCAGAATTCCGAACACTGAAGCTTTCTTT.

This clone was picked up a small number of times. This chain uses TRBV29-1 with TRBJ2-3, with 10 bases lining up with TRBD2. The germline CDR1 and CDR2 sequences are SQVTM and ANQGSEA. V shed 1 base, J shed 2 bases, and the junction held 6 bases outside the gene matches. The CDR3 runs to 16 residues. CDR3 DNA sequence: TGCAGCGTTGAAGTAAGACTAGCGGGCCACACAGATACGCAGTATTTT. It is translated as CSVEVRLAGHTDTQYF.

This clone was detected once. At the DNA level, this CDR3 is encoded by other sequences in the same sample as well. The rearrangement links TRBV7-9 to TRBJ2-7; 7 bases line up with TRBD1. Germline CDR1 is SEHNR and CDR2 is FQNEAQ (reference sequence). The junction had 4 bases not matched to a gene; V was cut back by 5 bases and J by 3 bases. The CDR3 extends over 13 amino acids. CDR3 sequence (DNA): TGTGCCAGCAGCCATCGGGACAGCTACGAGCAGTACTTC. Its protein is CASSHRDSYEQYF.

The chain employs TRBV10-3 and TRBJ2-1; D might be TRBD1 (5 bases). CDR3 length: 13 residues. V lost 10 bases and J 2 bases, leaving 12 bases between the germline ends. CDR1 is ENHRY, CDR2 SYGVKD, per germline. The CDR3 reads CATTGPTYNEQFF. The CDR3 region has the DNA TGTGCCACCACAGGACCCACCTACAATGAGCAGTTCTTC.

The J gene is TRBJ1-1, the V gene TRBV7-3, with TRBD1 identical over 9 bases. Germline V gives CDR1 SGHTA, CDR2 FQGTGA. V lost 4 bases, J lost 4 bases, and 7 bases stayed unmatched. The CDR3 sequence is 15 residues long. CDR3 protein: CASSSGTGMSTEAFF. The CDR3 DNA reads TGTGCCAGCAGCTCAGGGACAGGGATGTCCACTGAAGCTTTCTTT. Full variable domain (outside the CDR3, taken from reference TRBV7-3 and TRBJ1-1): GAGVSQTPSNKVTEKGKYVELRCDPISGHTALYWYRQSLGQGPEFLIYFQGTGAADDSGLPNDRFFAVRPEGSVSTLKIQRTERGDSAVYLCASSSGTGMSTEAFFGQGTRLTVV.

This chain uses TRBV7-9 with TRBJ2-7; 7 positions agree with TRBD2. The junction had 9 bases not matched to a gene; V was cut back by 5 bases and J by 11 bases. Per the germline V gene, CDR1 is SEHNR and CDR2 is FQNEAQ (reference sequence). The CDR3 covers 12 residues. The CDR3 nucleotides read TGTGCCAGCAGCGACAGCAGCGGGGCTGAGTACTTC. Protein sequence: CASSDSSGAEYF.

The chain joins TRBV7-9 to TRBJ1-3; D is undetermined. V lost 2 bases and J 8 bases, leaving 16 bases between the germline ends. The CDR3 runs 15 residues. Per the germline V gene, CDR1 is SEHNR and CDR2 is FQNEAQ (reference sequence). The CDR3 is CASSLTVDGGDTIYF. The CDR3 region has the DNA TGTGCCAGCAGCTTAACAGTCGACGGTGGGGACACCATATATTTT.

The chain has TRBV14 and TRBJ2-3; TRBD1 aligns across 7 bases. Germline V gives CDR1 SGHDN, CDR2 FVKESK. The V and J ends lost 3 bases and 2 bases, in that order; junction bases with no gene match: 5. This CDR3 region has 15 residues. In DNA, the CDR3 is TGTGCCAGCAGCCAGAGGGACAGTCCCACAGATACGCAGTATTTT. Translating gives CASSQRDSPTDTQYF.

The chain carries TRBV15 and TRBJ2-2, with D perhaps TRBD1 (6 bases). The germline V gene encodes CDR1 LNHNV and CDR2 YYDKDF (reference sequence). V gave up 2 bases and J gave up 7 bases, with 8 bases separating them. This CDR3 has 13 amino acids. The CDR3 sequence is CATSRPQGGELFF. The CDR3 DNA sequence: TGTGCCACCAGCAGACCACAGGGCGGGGAGCTGTTTTTT.

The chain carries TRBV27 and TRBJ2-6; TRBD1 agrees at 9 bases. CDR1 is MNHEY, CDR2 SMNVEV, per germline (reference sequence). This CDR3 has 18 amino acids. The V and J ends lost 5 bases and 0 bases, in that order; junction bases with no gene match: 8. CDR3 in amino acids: CASSIGGQGASGANVLTF. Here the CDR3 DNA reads TGTGCCAGCAGTATAGGGGGACAGGGAGCCTCTGGGGCCAACGTCCTGACTTTC.